The next 29 T cell receptor beta chains were all read from a single sample in a study of CD8 T cells in Susac syndrome. Random hexamers were used to reverse transcribe the RNA input (roughly 0.5 to 1 ug). TCRdb passed the immunoSEQ multiplex PCR reads through MiXCR, listing each CDR3 protein once. The table has about 300,000 distinct CDR3 sequences, around nine tenths seen once. Sequencing used CD8+ T cells from PBMCs. The receptor source for this set is a human donor with multiple sclerosis.

The chain has TRBV5-1 and TRBJ2-5; 9 bases line up with TRBD2. Germline values: CDR1 SGHRS, CDR2 YFSETQ. J lost 1 base, V lost 0 bases, and 7 bases had no gene match. This CDR3 has 17 residues. This CDR3 reads CASSLAPLTSGQETQYF. As DNA, the CDR3 is TGCGCCAGCAGCTTGGCCCCCCTGACTAGCGGCCAAGAGACCCAGTACTTC.

The J gene is TRBJ2-1, the V gene TRBV11-1; the match to TRBD2 covers 13 bases. The CDR3 spans 13 residues. Germline CDR1 and CDR2: SGHAT and FQDESV (reference sequence). With V trimmed by 4 bases and J by 10 bases, 1 base remained unmatched. The CDR3 DNA follows: TGTGCCAGCAGCTCGGGACTAGCGGGGGAGCAGTTCTTC. Its protein product is CASSSGLAGEQFF. Filled out from reference TRBV11-1 and TRBJ2-1, the complete variable domain reads EAEVAQSPRYKITEKSQAVAFWCDPISGHATLYWYRQILGQGPELLVQFQDESVVDDSQLPKDRFSAERLKGVDSTLKIQPAELGDSAMYLCASSSGLAGEQFFGPGTRLTVL.

The chain links TRBV6-5 to TRBJ1-1; D remains unclear. V lost 0 bases to trimming and J lost 0 bases, with 5 bases between them. The CDR3 is made up of 14 amino acids. CDR1 is MNHEY and CDR2 is SVGAGI in the germline V gene. The CDR3: CASSYSRVNTEAFF. The CDR3 DNA reads TGTGCCAGCAGTTACTCGAGGGTGAACACTGAAGCTTTCTTT.

This chain joins TRBV4-3 and TRBJ2-5; 9 bases are a match to TRBD2. Germline trimming cut 0 bases from V and 4 bases from J; bases unmatched to any gene: 6. This CDR3 has 16 residues. Germline lookup yields CDR1 LGHNA and CDR2 YSLEER. This CDR3 reads CASSQDGSGGGETQYF. In DNA, the CDR3 is TGCGCCAGCAGCCAAGATGGTAGCGGGGGAGGAGAGACCCAGTACTTC.

The sample holds a few counts of this clonotype. The rearrangement joins TRBV27 to TRBJ2-3; 9 bases align to TRBD2. The trim removed 6 bases at V and 1 base at J, leaving 2 bases unmatched. Germline CDR1 and CDR2: MNHEY and SMNVEV (reference sequence). The CDR3 is 14 amino acids. The CDR3 DNA is TGTGCCAGCAGATTAGCGGGGGGCACAGATACGCAGTATTTT. This translates into CASRLAGGTDTQYF.

The chain uses TRBV30 and TRBJ1-1, with a possible D match to TRBD1 (5 bases). The CDR3 loop spans 17 amino acids. Per the germline V gene, CDR1 is GTSNPN and CDR2 is SVGIG (reference sequence). Between the trimmed V and J ends, which lost 0 bases and 2 bases, there was a span of 19 bases. In nucleotides, the CDR3 is TGTGCCTGGAGTGTACGGTTCGTTAGGGGCCCTAACACTGAAGCTTTCTTT. Protein: CAWSVRFVRGPNTEAFF.

The chain recombines TRBV29-1 with TRBJ2-3; D is ambiguous. Trimming removed 3 bases at V and 4 bases at J, with 14 bases between. The CDR3 is 14 amino acids. CDR1 and CDR2 from the germline V gene are SQVTM and ANQGSEA. The CDR3 DNA follows: TGCAGCGTTGACCAGGACCCGCAGTCAGATACGCAGTATTTT. As protein: CSVDQDPQSDTQYF.

The rearrangement links TRBV7-6 to TRBJ1-1; 8 bases align to TRBD1. The CDR3 length is 14 residues. J gave up 3 bases and V 4 bases, and 4 bases lay outside the gene matches. Germline CDR1 is SGHVS and CDR2 is FNYEAQ. The CDR3 protein is CASSSTGGDTEAFF. CDR3 in DNA: TGTGCCAGCAGCTCCACAGGGGGTGACACTGAAGCTTTCTTT.

This clonotype was detected once. This chain uses TRBV27 with TRBJ2-7; 7 bases align to TRBD1. The CDR3 totals 13 residues. CDR1 is MNHEY and CDR2 is SMNVEV in the germline V gene (reference sequence). V shed 6 bases, J shed 5 bases, and the junction held 7 bases outside the gene matches. The CDR3 spells CASSWTGLDEQYF. The CDR3 DNA is TGTGCCAGCAGCTGGACAGGTCTTGACGAGCAGTACTTC.

The chain combines TRBV27 with TRBJ1-4, with D possibly TRBD1 on 5 matching bases. V lost 8 bases and J lost 5, with 21 bases in between. Germline loops: CDR1 MNHEY, CDR2 SMNVEV (reference sequence). There are 16 residues in the CDR3. The CDR3 is CASGPNYLTGNEKLFF. The DNA of the CDR3 is TGTGCCAGCGGACCTAACTACCTCACAGGAAATGAAAAACTGTTTTTT.

The chain is built from TRBV27 and TRBJ2-1; 10 positions match TRBD1. J lost 5 bases, V lost 1 base, and 11 bases had no gene match. The CDR3 is made up of 18 amino acids. Germline lookup yields CDR1 MNHEY and CDR2 SMNVEV (reference sequence). The chain's CDR3 is CASSLYFGGQGYDNEQFF. The CDR3 DNA reads as TGTGCCAGCAGTTTATATTTCGGGGGACAGGGGTACGACAATGAGCAGTTCTTC.

The chain has TRBV6-5 and TRBJ2-5; no clear D. V gave up 0 bases and J gave up 4 bases, with 6 bases separating them. The CDR3 has 13 residues. Germline V gene data show CDR1 as MNHEY and CDR2 as SVGAGI. The CDR3 protein is CASSYSLGETQYF. CDR3 DNA: TGTGCCAGCAGTTACTCGTTGGGAGAGACCCAGTACTTC.

The rearrangement joins TRBV6-5 to TRBJ1-2, with no clear D. Germline CDR1 reads MNHEY; CDR2 reads SVGAGI. V lost 1 base to trimming and J lost 6 bases, with 6 bases between them. The length of the CDR3 is 12 residues. CDR3 DNA sequence: TGTGCCAGCAGTTACTATGGAGATGGCTACACCTTC. Its protein is CASSYYGDGYTF.

The chain recombines TRBV11-3 with TRBJ2-2; no clear D. The CDR3 runs 15 residues. The V and J ends lost 2 bases and 5 bases respectively, with 12 bases between them. In germline, CDR1 is SGHNT, CDR2 YENEEA. CDR3 coding DNA: TGTGCCAGCAGCTTAAGGTCTGGAGTTACCGGGGAGCTGTTTTTT. Encoded protein: CASSLRSGVTGELFF.

This chain joins TRBV5-1 and TRBJ2-7, with a possible D match to TRBD1 (6 bases). The CDR3 covers 14 residues. Germline V CDR1 and CDR2: SGHRS, YFSETQ. V lost 0 bases, J lost 7 bases, and 14 bases lay in between. The CDR3 sequence is CASSLVGTSIEQYF. CDR3 sequence (DNA): TGCGCCAGCAGCTTGGTGGGGACATCTATTGAGCAGTACTTC.

The chain joins TRBV20-1 to TRBJ2-1; tentative D call: TRBD2 (6 bases). Trimming pared 2 bases from V and 3 bases from J, leaving 8 bases between. Looked up from germline, CDR1 is DFQATT and CDR2 is SNEGSKA (reference sequence). The CDR3 is 13 amino acids. The DNA for the CDR3 is TGCAGTGCTAGAAGACTAGGCTACAATGAGCAGTTCTTC. It encodes CSARRLGYNEQFF.

The chain couples TRBV19 to TRBJ1-2, with D perhaps TRBD1 (5 bases). The CDR3 covers 12 residues. Per the germline V gene, CDR1 is LNHDA and CDR2 is SQIVND (reference sequence). The V end was cut by 11 bases, the J end by 5 bases, with 15 bases between. CDR3 region: CAGRSGSYGYTF. Here the CDR3 DNA reads TGTGCCGGACGATCAGGGTCATATGGCTACACCTTC.

This clonotype is a singleton in its sample. Because the CDR3's place on the DNA is in doubt, the DNA is left out and the CDR3 is given as listed by TCRdb. The V gene is TRBV19, the J gene TRBJ2-2; TRBD1, the table's D call, lacks a check against the DNA. With termini counted, the CDR3 has 15 amino acids. Germline V gene data show CDR1 as LNHDA and CDR2 as SQIVND (reference sequence). The CDR3 sequence: CASTSVPYDTGELFF.

The chain couples TRBV30 to TRBJ2-4; D is perhaps TRBD2 (6 bases). The germline V and J ends were trimmed by 4 bases and 1 base, with 11 bases remaining between them. CDR1 and CDR2 (germline): GTSNPN, SVGIG (reference sequence). The CDR3 covers 14 residues. For the CDR3, the DNA is TGTGCCTGGACCAGGGAGGCGGCCAAAAACATTCAGTACTTC. It codes for CAWTREAAKNIQYF.

The chain employs TRBV6-2 or TRBV6-3 and TRBJ1-1, with D uncertain. Trimming removed 3 bases from V and 1 base from J, with 9 bases in between. The length of the CDR3 is 14 residues. Germline lookup yields CDR1 MNHEY and CDR2 SVGEGT. The CDR3 bases are TGTGCCAGCAGTTATGACGGAGGGAACACTGAAGCTTTCTTT. Its protein is CASSYDGGNTEAFF.

The V and J genes are TRBV29-1 and TRBJ1-1, with D hard to call. The CDR3 has 10 residues. V was cut by 4 bases and J by 4 bases, with 4 bases left in between. Germline V gene sequence: CDR1 SQVTM, CDR2 ANQGSEA. CDR3 bases: TGCAGCGTTGCGGTCACTGAAGCTTTCTTT. It is translated as CSVAVTEAFF. Drawing the rest from reference TRBV29-1 and TRBJ1-1, the complete variable domain is SAVISQKPSRDICQRGTSLTIQCQVDSQVTMMFWYRQQPGQSLTLIATANQGSEATYESGFVIDKFPISRPNLTFSTLTVSNMSPEDSSIYLCSVAVTEAFFGQGTRLTVV.

This chain's CDR3 is CASSQSSRYEQFF. For the CDR3, the DNA is TGCGCCAGCAGTCAATCTTCTCGGTATGAGCAGTTCTTC. V usage is TRBV23-1 and J usage is TRBJ2-1; D remains unclear. TRBV23-1 is given ORF status, its function remaining uncertain. The CDR3 runs 13 residues. V lost 0 bases and J 8 bases, leaving 8 bases between the germline ends.

The rearrangement uses TRBV27 and TRBJ2-7, with 12 bases aligning to TRBD1. CDR1 is MNHEY and CDR2 is SMNVEV in the germline V gene (reference sequence). CDR3 size: 15 residues. J lost 3 bases, V lost 3 bases, and 3 bases had no gene match. The CDR3 reads CASSLGQGAYYEQYF. CDR3 bases: TGTGCCAGCAGTTTGGGACAGGGGGCTTACTACGAGCAGTACTTC.

The rearrangement uses TRBV20-1 and TRBJ2-1; maybe TRBD1 (6 bases). The CDR3 is 15 residues long. V lost 4 bases to trimming and J lost 2 bases, with 15 bases between them. Germline lookup yields CDR1 DFQATT and CDR2 SNEGSKA (reference sequence). The CDR3 protein is CSAILQGPPYNEQFF. Written as DNA, the CDR3 is TGCAGTGCTATCCTACAGGGACCCCCCTACAATGAGCAGTTCTTC.

This clonotype was picked up a small number of times. V is TRBV7-3 and J is TRBJ1-1; D call uncertain. Germline lookup yields CDR1 SGHTA and CDR2 FQGTGA. The CDR3 runs to 13 residues. The V end lost 0 bases, the J end lost 3 bases, and 5 bases lay between the germline ends. The CDR3 bases are TGTGCCAGCAGCTTAACAGGATACACTGAAGCTTTCTTT. Translated, it gives CASSLTGYTEAFF.

The rearrangement uses TRBV30 and TRBJ1-5, with TRBD1 matching over 11 bases. The CDR3 is 15 amino acids. The germline V gene has CDR1 GTSNPN and CDR2 SVGIG (reference sequence). Unmatched junction bases numbered 3, after V lost 0 bases and J lost 5 bases. This chain's CDR3 is CAWSVGTGGYQPQHF. The CDR3, as DNA: TGTGCCTGGAGTGTAGGGACAGGGGGGTATCAGCCCCAGCATTTT.

V usage is TRBV6-2 or TRBV6-3 and J usage is TRBJ1-2; tentatively, D is TRBD1 (5 bases). Trimming took 8 bases from V and 0 from J, leaving 13 bases between them. The CDR3 sequence is 14 residues long. Germline V gives CDR1 MNHEY, CDR2 SVGEGT. The CDR3, as DNA: TGTGCCAGCGGGAGGGGCAGCACTAACTATGGCTACACCTTC. Its translation: CASGRGSTNYGYTF.

This clonotype was observed once. This rearrangement joins TRBV12-3 or TRBV12-4 to TRBJ1-4, with D maybe TRBD1 (5 bases). This CDR3 region has 14 residues. Deletions cut 5 bases from V and 8 bases from J, with 15 bases between. The CDR3 sequence: CASSLWEGMEKLFF. The CDR3 DNA sequence: TGTGCCAGCAGTCTTTGGGAGGGGATGGAAAAACTGTTTTTT.

This chain uses TRBV6-5 with TRBJ2-7; D is unresolved. Trimming took off 3 bases at V and 5 bases at J, with 14 bases between the two ends. The length of the CDR3 is 14 residues. Looked up from germline, CDR1 is MNHEY and CDR2 is SVGAGI. CDR3 region: CASSYLLEYNEQYF. The CDR3, as DNA: TGTGCCAGCAGTTATTTGCTAGAATACAACGAGCAGTACTTC.